Below are 18 T cell receptor beta chains sequenced from a single sample in a study of OX40 agonist ivuxolimab in advanced cancers. Libraries were constructed by the immunoSEQ multiplex PCR assay. Not all clones reach the TCRdb copy of this immuneACCESS table, which keeps in-frame sequences only. Checked studies attribute under half of the gap to unresolved V genes and leave the rest unexplained. This sample gives under 85,000 clones in total; 88% of them show up just once. The ten largest clones take up around 0.5% of the sample. The sample in question was CD4+ or CD8+ T cells sorted from blood, obtained in a trial of the OX40 agonist ivuxolimab. All receptors come from an adult with an advanced solid tumor such as melanoma, head and neck, liver or kidney cancer.

The chain uses TRBV2 and TRBJ2-7; D is possibly TRBD1 or TRBD2 (6 bases each). Trimming cost V 7 bases and J 0 bases, with 13 bases left between them. The V gene's germline CDR1 is SNHLY and CDR2 FYNNEI. This CDR3 has 14 residues. The CDR3, as DNA: TGTGCCAGCACCCCGAGGGGGGTCTCCTACGAGCAGTACTTC. Protein sequence: CASTPRGVSYEQYF.

V is TRBV5-4 and J is TRBJ2-1; unclear D gene. V was pared by 4 bases and J by 10 bases, with 15 bases between. CDR1 is SGHNT and CDR2 is YYREEE in the germline V gene (reference sequence). The CDR3 is 13 residues long. Here the CDR3 reads CASSPQPDREQFF. For the CDR3, the DNA is TGTGCCAGCAGCCCGCAACCGGATAGGGAGCAGTTCTTC.

This sequence joins TRBV11-1 and TRBJ2-7, with 7 bases fitting TRBD1. This CDR3 is 13 amino acids long. After removal of 8 bases from V and 2 bases from J, the junction contained 6 bases not matched to a gene. Germline V gene sequence: CDR1 SGHAT, CDR2 FQDESV (reference sequence). CDR3 protein: CASAGGWPYEQYF. The CDR3 DNA reads as TGTGCCAGCGCAGGGGGTTGGCCCTACGAGCAGTACTTC. The whole variable domain, remainder taken from reference TRBV11-1 and TRBJ2-7, is EAEVAQSPRYKITEKSQAVAFWCDPISGHATLYWYRQILGQGPELLVQFQDESVVDDSQLPKDRFSAERLKGVDSTLKIQPAELGDSAMYLCASAGGWPYEQYFGPGTRLTVT.

This clone came up once. V and J are TRBV6-6 and TRBJ1-5, with 8 bases identical to TRBD1. After removal of 6 bases from V and 7 bases from J, the junction contained 8 bases not matched to a gene. This CDR3 comprises 14 residues. Germline lookup yields CDR1 MNHNY and CDR2 SVGAGI (reference sequence). The CDR3 region has the DNA TGTGCCAGCAGCTTACAGGGGGTTGAGCAGCCCCAGCATTTT. The encoded protein is CASSLQGVEQPQHF.

The sample holds one count of this clone. J is TRBJ1-3 and V is TRBV18; TRBD1 agrees at 7 bases. V gave up 3 bases and J gave up 0 bases; unmatched junction bases: 11. The CDR3 runs 18 residues. Germline V gene lookup returns CDR1 KGHSH and CDR2 LQKENI. For the CDR3, the DNA is TGTGCCAGCTCACCTACGGGACAGCTACTTCTCTCTGGAAACACCATATATTTT. The encoded protein is CASSPTGQLLLSGNTIYF.

The chain couples TRBV6-1 to TRBJ2-4; TRBD1 aligns across 10 bases. The germline CDR1 and CDR2 sequences are MNHNS and SASEGT. With V trimmed by 2 bases and J by 6 bases, 7 bases remained unmatched. This CDR3 comprises 16 residues. The CDR3 nucleotides read TGTGCCAGCAGTGAAATGGGACAGGGGCCCATAAACATTCAGTACTTC. Its translation: CASSEMGQGPINIQYF.

The chain recombines TRBV4-2 with TRBJ2-3; TRBD2 is a possible D gene (7 bases). The germline V and J ends were trimmed by 5 bases and 2 bases, with 17 bases remaining between them. From germline, CDR1 is LGHNA and CDR2 YNFKEQ. This CDR3 is built from 16 residues. CDR3 region: CASSLQWGGATDTQYF. The CDR3 nucleotides read TGTGCCAGCAGCTTACAGTGGGGGGGGGCCACAGATACGCAGTATTTT.

The chain links TRBV7-2 to TRBJ1-3; the match to TRBD1 covers 9 bases. Germline lookup yields CDR1 SGHTA and CDR2 FQGNSA. CDR3 length: 16 amino acids. V dropped 3 bases and J dropped 3; count of bases not matched to a gene: 6. The DNA for the CDR3 is TGTGCCAGCAGCTTCCTACAGGGGGCGCTTGGAAACACCATATATTTT. Translating gives CASSFLQGALGNTIYF.

This clone was seen a few times. The rearrangement uses TRBV10-3 and TRBJ1-1, with 8 bases aligning to TRBD1. The CDR3 is made up of 14 amino acids. Trimming at V came to 6 bases and at J to 2 bases, leaving 5 bases not matched to a gene. The germline V gene has CDR1 ENHRY and CDR2 SYGVKD. CDR3 coding DNA: TGTGCCATCAGGGAAGGACAGGGAAACACTGAAGCTTTCTTT. Its translation is CAIREGQGNTEAFF.

The chain joins TRBV5-6 to TRBJ1-4; 7 bases line up with TRBD1. The trim removed 2 bases at V and 6 bases at J, leaving 4 bases unmatched. Germline CDR1 reads SGHDT; CDR2 reads YYEEEE. The CDR3 loop spans 14 amino acids. CDR3 DNA: TGTGCCAGCAGCTTACTAGACAGGGATGAAAAACTGTTTTTT. Translating it yields CASSLLDRDEKLFF.

This chain joins TRBV7-2 and TRBJ2-6; maybe TRBD1 (6 bases). The CDR3 runs 15 residues. Trimming cost V 5 bases and J 4 bases, with 12 bases left between them. Germline CDR1 reads SGHTA; CDR2 reads FQGNSA. CDR3 residues: CASSPLGAGANVLTF. The DNA of the CDR3 is TGTGCCAGCAGCCCGCTGGGGGCCGGGGCCAACGTCCTGACTTTC.

This rearrangement joins TRBV7-9 to TRBJ1-2, with D possibly matching TRBD1 (5 bases). The CDR3 is 16 amino acids. V lost 11 bases and J lost 6, with 28 bases in between. CDR1 is SEHNR and CDR2 is FQNEAQ in the germline V gene (reference sequence). CDR3 in amino acids: CALVPGGYDAGDGYTF. In DNA form, the CDR3 reads TGTGCCCTCGTCCCGGGGGGGTATGATGCCGGTGATGGCTACACCTTC.

The gene calls are TRBV7-3 and TRBJ2-2; no clear D. There are 13 residues in the CDR3. CDR1 and CDR2 from the germline V gene are SGHTA and FQGTGA. V was shortened by 8 bases and J by 4 bases, with 11 bases between the two germline ends. The CDR3 spells CASGTRSTGELFF. In DNA, the CDR3 is TGTGCCAGCGGAACAAGAAGCACCGGGGAGCTGTTTTTT. The full variable domain, with the rest looked up from reference TRBV7-3 and TRBJ2-2, is GAGVSQTPSNKVTEKGKYVELRCDPISGHTALYWYRQSLGQGPEFLIYFQGTGAADDSGLPNDRFFAVRPEGSVSTLKIQRTERGDSAVYLCASGTRSTGELFFGEGSRLTVL.

The V and J genes are TRBV2 and TRBJ1-2; the match to TRBD1 covers 7 bases. Germline V lookup: CDR1 SNHLY, CDR2 FYNNEI. CDR3 length: 15 residues. V dropped 7 bases and J dropped 0; count of bases not matched to a gene: 8. For the CDR3, the DNA is TGTGCCAGCACCCCAGGGGGTACAGCTAACTATGGCTACACCTTC. This sequence encodes CASTPGGTANYGYTF.

The rearrangement joins TRBV2 to TRBJ1-1; 7 bases match TRBD1. The CDR3 totals 13 residues. The V gene end was trimmed by 7 bases and the J gene end by 8 bases; junction bases not matched to a gene: 10. Germline loops: CDR1 SNHLY, CDR2 FYNNEI. The CDR3 sequence: CASKDRRGREAFF. CDR3 bases: TGTGCCAGCAAGGACAGGAGGGGAAGGGAAGCTTTCTTT.

The gene calls are TRBV2 and TRBJ2-7; D is unclear. The ends were cut back, 6 bases at V and 3 bases at J, with 6 bases in the middle. The germline CDR1 and CDR2 sequences are SNHLY and FYNNEI. CDR3 length: 11 residues. For the CDR3, the DNA is TGTGCCAGCAGGACGATCTACGAGCAGTACTTC. It specifies CASRTIYEQYF. Full variable domain (rest looked up from reference TRBV2 and TRBJ2-7): EPEVTQTPSHQVTQMGQEVILRCVPISNHLYFYWYRQILGQKVEFLVSFYNNEISEKSEIFDDQFSVERPDGSNFTLKIRSTKLEDSAMYFCASRTIYEQYFGPGTRLTVT.

The chain combines TRBV13 with TRBJ1-5, with D unresolved. CDR1 is PRHDT, CDR2 FYEKMQ, per germline (reference sequence). The CDR3 is 14 amino acids. Trimming stripped 5 bases from V and 6 bases from J, with 14 bases between. CDR3 sequence reads: CASSAYLEGQPQHF. CDR3 sequence (DNA): TGTGCCAGCAGCGCCTACCTCGAAGGTCAGCCCCAGCATTTT.

The chain combines TRBV6-1 with TRBJ1-2; D ambiguous. The germline CDR1 and CDR2 sequences are MNHNS and SASEGT. The length of the CDR3 is 12 residues. Trimming cost V 2 bases and J 8 bases, with 9 bases left between them. DNA of the CDR3: TGTGCCAGCAGTGAAAGGGTGAGGGGCTACACCTTC. Translation: CASSERVRGYTF.